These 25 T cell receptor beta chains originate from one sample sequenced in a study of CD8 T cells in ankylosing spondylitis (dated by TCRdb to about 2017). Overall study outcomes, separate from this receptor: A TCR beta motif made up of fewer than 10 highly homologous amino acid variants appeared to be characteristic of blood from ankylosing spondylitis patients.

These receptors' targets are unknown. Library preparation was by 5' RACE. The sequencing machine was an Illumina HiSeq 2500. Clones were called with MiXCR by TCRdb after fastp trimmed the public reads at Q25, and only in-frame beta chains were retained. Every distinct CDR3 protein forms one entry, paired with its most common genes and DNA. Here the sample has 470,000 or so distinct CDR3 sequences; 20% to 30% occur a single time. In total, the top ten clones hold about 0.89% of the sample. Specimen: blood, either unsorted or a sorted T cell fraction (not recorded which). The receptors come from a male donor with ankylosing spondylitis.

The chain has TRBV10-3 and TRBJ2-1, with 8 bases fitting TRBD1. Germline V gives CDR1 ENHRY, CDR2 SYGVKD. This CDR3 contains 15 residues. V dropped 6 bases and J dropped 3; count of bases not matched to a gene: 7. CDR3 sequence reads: CAIRTGQGDYNEQFF. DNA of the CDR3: TGTGCCATCAGGACCGGACAGGGTGACTACAATGAGCAGTTCTTC.

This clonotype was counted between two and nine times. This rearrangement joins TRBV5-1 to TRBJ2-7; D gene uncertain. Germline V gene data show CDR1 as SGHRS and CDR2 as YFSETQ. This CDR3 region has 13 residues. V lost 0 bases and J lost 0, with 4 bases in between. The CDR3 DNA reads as TGCGCCAGCAGCTTGGGTAGCTCCTACGAGCAGTACGTC. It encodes CASSLGSSYEQYV.

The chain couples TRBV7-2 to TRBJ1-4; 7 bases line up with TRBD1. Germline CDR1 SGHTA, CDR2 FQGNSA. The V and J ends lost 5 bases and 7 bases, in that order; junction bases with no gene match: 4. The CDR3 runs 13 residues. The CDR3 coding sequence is TGTGCCAGCAGCGAACAGGGGTTTGAAAAACTGTTTTTT. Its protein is CASSEQGFEKLFF.

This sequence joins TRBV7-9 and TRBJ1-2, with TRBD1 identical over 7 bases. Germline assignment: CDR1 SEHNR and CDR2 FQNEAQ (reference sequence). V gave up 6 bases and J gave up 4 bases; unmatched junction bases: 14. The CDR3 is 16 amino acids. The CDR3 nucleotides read TGTGCCAGCAGGGGATCCGGGGACAGTCGCTCCTATGGCTACACCTTC. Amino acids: CASRGSGDSRSYGYTF.

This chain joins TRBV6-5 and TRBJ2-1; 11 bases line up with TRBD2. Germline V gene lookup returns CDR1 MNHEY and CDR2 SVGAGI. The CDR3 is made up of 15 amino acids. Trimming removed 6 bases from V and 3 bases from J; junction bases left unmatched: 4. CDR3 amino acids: CASSLAGGYYNEQFF. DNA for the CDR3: TGTGCCAGCAGCTTAGCGGGAGGGTACTACAATGAGCAGTTCTTC.

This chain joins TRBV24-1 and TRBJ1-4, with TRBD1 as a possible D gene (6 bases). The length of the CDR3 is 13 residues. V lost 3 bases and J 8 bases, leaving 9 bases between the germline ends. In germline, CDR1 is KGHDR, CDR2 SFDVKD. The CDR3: CATSDLTGEKLFF. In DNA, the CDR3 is TGTGCCACCAGTGATCTGACAGGAGAAAAACTGTTTTTT.

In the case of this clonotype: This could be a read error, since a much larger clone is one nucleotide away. Here the CDR3 reads CASSLTSGSADTQYF. The DNA for the CDR3 is TGCGCCAGCAGCTTGACTAGCGGGAGCGCAGATACGCAGTATTTT. The chain employs TRBV5-1 and TRBJ2-3; 11 bases align to TRBD2. V lost 1 base to trimming and J lost 4 bases; unmatched junction nucleotides: 2. Germline values: CDR1 SGHRS, CDR2 YFSETQ. This CDR3 comprises 15 residues.

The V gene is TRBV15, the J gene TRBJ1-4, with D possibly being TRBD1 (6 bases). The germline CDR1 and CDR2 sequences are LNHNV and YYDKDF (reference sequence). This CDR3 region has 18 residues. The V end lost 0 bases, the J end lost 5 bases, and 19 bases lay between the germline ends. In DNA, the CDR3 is TGTGCCACCAGCAGAGACCCGGGACGACGGGGGCCCAATGAAAAACTGTTTTTT. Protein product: CATSRDPGRRGPNEKLFF.

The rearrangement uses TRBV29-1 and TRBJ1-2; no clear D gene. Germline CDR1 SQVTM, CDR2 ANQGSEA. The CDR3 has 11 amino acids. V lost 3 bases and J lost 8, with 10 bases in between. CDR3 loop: CSVEAAFGYTF. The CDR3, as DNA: TGCAGCGTTGAGGCGGCCTTCGGCTACACCTTC.

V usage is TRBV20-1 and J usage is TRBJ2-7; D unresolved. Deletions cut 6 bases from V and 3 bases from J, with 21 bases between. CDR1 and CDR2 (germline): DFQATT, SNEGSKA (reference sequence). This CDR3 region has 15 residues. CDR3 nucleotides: TGCAGTGCCCCCTGGTCATCGATATCCCTCTACGAGCAGTACTTC. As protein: CSAPWSSISLYEQYF.

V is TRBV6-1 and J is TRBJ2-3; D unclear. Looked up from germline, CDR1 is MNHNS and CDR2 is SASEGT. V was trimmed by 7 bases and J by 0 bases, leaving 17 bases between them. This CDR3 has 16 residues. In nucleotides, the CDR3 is TGTGCCAGCACCCCGGTGGCACCGGTTAGCACAGATACGCAGTATTTT. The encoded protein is CASTPVAPVSTDTQYF.

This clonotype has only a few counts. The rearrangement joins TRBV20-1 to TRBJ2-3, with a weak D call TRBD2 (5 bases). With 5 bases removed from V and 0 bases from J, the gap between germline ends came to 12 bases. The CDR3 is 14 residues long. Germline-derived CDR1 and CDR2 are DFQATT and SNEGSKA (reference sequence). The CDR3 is CSALPGFSTDTQYF. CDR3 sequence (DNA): TGCAGTGCTTTACCGGGGTTTAGCACAGATACGCAGTATTTT.

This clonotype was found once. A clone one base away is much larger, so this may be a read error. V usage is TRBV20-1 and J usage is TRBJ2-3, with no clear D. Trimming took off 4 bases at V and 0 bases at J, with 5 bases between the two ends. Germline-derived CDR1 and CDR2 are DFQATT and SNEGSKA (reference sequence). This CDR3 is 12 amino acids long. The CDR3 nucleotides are TGCAGTGCTAAACCTAGCACAGATACGCAGTATTTT. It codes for CSAKPSTDTQYF.

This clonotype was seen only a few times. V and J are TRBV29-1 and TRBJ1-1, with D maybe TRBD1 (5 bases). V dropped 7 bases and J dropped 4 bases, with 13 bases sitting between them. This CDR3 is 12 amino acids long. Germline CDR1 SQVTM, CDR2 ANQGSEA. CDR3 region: CSGGWAGTEAFF. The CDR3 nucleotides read TGCAGCGGGGGGTGGGCCGGCACTGAAGCTTTCTTT.

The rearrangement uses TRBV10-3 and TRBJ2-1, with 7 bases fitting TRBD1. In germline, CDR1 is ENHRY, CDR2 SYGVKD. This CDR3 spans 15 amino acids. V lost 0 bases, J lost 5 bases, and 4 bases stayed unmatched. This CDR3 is CAISESGTANNEQFF. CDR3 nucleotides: TGTGCCATCAGTGAGTCCGGGACAGCCAACAATGAGCAGTTCTTC.

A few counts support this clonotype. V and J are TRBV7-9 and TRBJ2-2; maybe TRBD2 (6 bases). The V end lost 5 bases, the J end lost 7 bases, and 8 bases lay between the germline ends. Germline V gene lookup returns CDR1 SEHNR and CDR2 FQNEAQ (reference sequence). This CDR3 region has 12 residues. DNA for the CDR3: TGTGCCAGCAGCCGGGGGAACGGGGAGCTGTTTTTT. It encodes CASSRGNGELFF.

For the CDR3, the DNA is TGCAGTGCCGGGACAGGGGGCCATGGCACGCAGTATTTT. This sequence encodes CSAGTGGHGTQYF. The chain recombines TRBV20-1 with TRBJ2-3, with 12 bases identical to TRBD1. The CDR3 loop spans 13 amino acids. The V segment lost 6 bases and the J segment 9 bases; nucleotides outside the gene matches: 7. From germline, CDR1 is DFQATT and CDR2 SNEGSKA (reference sequence).

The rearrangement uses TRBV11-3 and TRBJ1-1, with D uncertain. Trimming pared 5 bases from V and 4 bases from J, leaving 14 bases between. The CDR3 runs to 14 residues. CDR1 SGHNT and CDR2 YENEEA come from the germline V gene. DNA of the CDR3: TGTGCCAGCAGCCTACTGGTGAGGAGCACTGAAGCTTTCTTT. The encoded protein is CASSLLVRSTEAFF. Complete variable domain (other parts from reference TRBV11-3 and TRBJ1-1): EAGVVQSPRYKIIEKKQPVAFWCNPISGHNTLYWYLQNLGQGPELLIRYENEEAVDDSQLPKDRFSAERLKGVDSTLKIQPAELGDSAVYLCASSLLVRSTEAFFGQGTRLTVV.

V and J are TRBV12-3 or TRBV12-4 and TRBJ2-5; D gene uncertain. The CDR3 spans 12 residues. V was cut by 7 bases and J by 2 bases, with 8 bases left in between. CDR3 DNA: TGTGCCAGCAACGGCCTACAAGAGACCCAGTACTTC. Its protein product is CASNGLQETQYF.

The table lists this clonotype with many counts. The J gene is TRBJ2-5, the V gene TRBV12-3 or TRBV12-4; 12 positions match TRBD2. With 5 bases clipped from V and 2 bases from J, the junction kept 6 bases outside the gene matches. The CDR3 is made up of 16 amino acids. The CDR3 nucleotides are TGTGCCAGCAGTCCCCGGACTAGCGGGACTCAAGAGACCCAGTACTTC. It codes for CASSPRTSGTQETQYF.

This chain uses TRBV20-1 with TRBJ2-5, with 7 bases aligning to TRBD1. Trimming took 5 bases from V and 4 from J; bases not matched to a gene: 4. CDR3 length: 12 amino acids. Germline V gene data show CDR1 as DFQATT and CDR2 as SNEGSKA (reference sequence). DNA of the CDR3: TGCAGTGCTGTTCGACAGGGAGAGACCCAGTACTTC. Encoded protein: CSAVRQGETQYF.

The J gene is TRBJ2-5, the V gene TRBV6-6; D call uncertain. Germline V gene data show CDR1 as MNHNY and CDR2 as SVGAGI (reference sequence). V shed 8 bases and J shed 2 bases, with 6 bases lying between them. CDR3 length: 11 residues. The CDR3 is CASAEQETQYF. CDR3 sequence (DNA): TGTGCCAGCGCGGAACAAGAGACCCAGTACTTC.

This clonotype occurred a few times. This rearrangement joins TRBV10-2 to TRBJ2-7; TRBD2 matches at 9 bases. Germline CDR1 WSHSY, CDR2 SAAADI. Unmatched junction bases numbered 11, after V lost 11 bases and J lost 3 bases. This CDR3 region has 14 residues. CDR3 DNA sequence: TGCGCCGCCGGGATGGCGGGAGGGGGCTACGAGCAGTACTTC. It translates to CAAGMAGGGYEQYF.

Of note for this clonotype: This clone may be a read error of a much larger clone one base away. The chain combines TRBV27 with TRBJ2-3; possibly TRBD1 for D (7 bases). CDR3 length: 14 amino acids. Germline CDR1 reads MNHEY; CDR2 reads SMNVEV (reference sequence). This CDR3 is CGVWEAGGTDTQYF. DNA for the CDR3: TGTGGCGTCTGGGAGGCAGGGGGGACAGATACGCAGTATTTT.

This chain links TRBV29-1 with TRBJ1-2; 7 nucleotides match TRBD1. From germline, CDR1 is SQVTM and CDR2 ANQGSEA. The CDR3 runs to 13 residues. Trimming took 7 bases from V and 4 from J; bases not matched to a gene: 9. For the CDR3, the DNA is TGCAGCGCCCCTCGGCCAGGGGGCTATGGCTACACCTTC. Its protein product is CSAPRPGGYGYTF.